These 9 T cell receptor beta chains share one sample of origin, sequenced in a study of blood T cell repertoires in COVID-19. The protocol was immunoSEQ multiplex PCR, while the TCRdb copy is restricted to in-frame clones and leaves out a portion. Here the sample spans around 220,000 clones, roughly 84% being singletons. The sequencing input was PBMCs or T cells enriched from blood (not recorded which). All receptors derive from a woman between 40 and 55 years old who had recovered from COVID-19.

This sequence joins TRBV2 and TRBJ2-1; D might be TRBD2 (7 bases). The CDR3 loop spans 16 amino acids. Trimming removed 6 bases at V and 0 bases at J, with 15 bases between. CDR1 is SNHLY and CDR2 is FYNNEI in the germline V gene. CDR3 in DNA: TGTGCCAGCAGGGCTGGGGGCGGGAGCTCCTACAATGAGCAGTTCTTC. Its translation: CASRAGGGSSYNEQFF. Complete variable domain (other parts from reference TRBV2 and TRBJ2-1): EPEVTQTPSHQVTQMGQEVILRCVPISNHLYFYWYRQILGQKVEFLVSFYNNEISEKSEIFDDQFSVERPDGSNFTLKIRSTKLEDSAMYFCASRAGGGSSYNEQFFGPGTRLTVL.

V and J are TRBV7-2 and TRBJ1-6, with a weak D call TRBD1 (6 bases). The length of the CDR3 is 15 residues. Germline CDR1 reads SGHTA; CDR2 reads FQGNSA. The V gene lost 6 bases and the J gene lost 5 bases, with 14 bases spanning the gap. The CDR3 region has the DNA TGTGCCAGCAGAAAAACCGACAGGCATAATTCACCCCTCCACTTT. This encodes CASRKTDRHNSPLHF.

The chain employs TRBV19 and TRBJ1-4; D might be TRBD1 (6 bases). Germline-derived CDR1 and CDR2 are LNHDA and SQIVND (reference sequence). This CDR3 contains 16 residues. V was clipped by 6 bases and J by 6 bases, with 20 bases between them. CDR3 amino acids: CASRTRWGRGDEKLFF. The CDR3 DNA reads TGTGCCAGTAGGACGAGGTGGGGGCGAGGTGATGAAAAACTGTTTTTT.

V usage is TRBV3-1 (or the pseudogene TRBV3-2) and J usage is TRBJ2-5, with a tentative D call TRBD2 (6 bases). Trimming pared 4 bases from V and 1 base from J, leaving 10 bases between. Germline values: CDR1 LGHDT, CDR2 YNNKEL (reference sequence). The CDR3 is made up of 14 amino acids. The CDR3 here is CASSRPGAQETQYF. The CDR3 DNA sequence: TGTGCCAGCAGCCGCCCGGGAGCCCAAGAGACCCAGTACTTC.

V usage is TRBV7-2 and J usage is TRBJ1-1; 7 nucleotides line up with TRBD1. CDR3 length: 14 amino acids. With V trimmed by 5 bases and J by 4 bases, 7 bases remained unmatched. Germline CDR1 SGHTA, CDR2 FQGNSA. The CDR3 region is CASSPWTGPTEAFF. In nucleotides, the CDR3 is TGTGCCAGCAGCCCTTGGACAGGTCCCACTGAAGCTTTCTTT.

The rearrangement links TRBV7-9 to TRBJ1-4; 10 nucleotides line up with TRBD1. Germline values: CDR1 SEHNR, CDR2 FQNEAQ (reference sequence). This CDR3 spans 15 amino acids. Trimming at V came to 4 bases and at J to 7 bases, leaving 6 bases not matched to a gene. CDR3 sequence: CASSSPTGGGEKLFF. CDR3 nucleotides: TGTGCCAGCAGCTCGCCGACAGGGGGCGGTGAAAAACTGTTTTTT.

This clone was picked up one time. The V call is TRBV6-5, the J call TRBJ2-7; 7 bases fit TRBD2. The CDR3 length is 13 residues. J gave up 9 bases and V 6 bases, and 11 bases lay outside the gene matches. CDR1 is MNHEY, CDR2 SVGAGI, per germline. The CDR3 DNA reads as TGTGCCAGCAGGGTAGGGGACTACCGAGCGCAGTACTTC. Encoded protein: CASRVGDYRAQYF.

J is TRBJ2-1 and V is TRBV7-8, with a weak D call TRBD1 (5 bases). The CDR3 extends over 16 amino acids. The V end was cut by 2 bases, the J end by 3 bases, with 14 bases between. Germline lookup yields CDR1 SGHVS and CDR2 FQNEAQ. The DNA for the CDR3 is TGTGCCAGCAGCTTAAAGACAGACCCGGTCTACAATGAGCAGTTCTTC. It translates to CASSLKTDPVYNEQFF.

The chain links TRBV19 to TRBJ1-5, with D perhaps TRBD1 (6 bases). CDR1 is LNHDA, CDR2 SQIVND, per germline (reference sequence). The CDR3 is made up of 13 amino acids. The V and J ends lost 1 base and 11 bases respectively, with 12 bases between them. The CDR3 bases are TGTGCCAGTAGTATAGTTTCGGGGGGCACCCAGCATTTT. Encoded protein: CASSIVSGGTQHF.